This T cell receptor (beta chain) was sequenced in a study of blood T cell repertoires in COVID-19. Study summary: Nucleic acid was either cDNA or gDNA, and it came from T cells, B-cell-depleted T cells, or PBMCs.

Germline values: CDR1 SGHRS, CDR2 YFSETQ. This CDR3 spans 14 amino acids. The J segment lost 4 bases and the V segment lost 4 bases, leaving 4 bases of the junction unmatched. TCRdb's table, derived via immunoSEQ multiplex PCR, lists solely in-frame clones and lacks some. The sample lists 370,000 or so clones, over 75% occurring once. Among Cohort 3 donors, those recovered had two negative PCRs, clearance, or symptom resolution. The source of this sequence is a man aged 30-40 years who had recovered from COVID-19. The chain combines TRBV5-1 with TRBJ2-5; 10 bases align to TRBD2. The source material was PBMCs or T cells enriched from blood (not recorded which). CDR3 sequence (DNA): TGCGCCAGCAGCCGGACTAGCGGCAGAGAGACCCAGTACTTC. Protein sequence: CASSRTSGRETQYF.